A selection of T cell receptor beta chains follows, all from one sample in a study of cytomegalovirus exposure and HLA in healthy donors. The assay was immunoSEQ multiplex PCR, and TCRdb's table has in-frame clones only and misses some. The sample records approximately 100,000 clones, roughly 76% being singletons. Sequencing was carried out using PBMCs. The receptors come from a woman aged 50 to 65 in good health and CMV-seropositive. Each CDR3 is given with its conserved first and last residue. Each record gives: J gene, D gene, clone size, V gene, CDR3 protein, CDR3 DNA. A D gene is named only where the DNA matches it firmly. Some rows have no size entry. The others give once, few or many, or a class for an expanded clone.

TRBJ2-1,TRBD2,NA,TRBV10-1,CASSPRTSGGNEQFF,TGCGCCAGCAGCCCCCGGACTAGCGGAGGGAATGAGCAGTTCTTC
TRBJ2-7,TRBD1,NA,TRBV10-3,CATTGDTSYEQYF,TGTGCCACAACAGGGGATACATCCTACGAGCAGTACTTC
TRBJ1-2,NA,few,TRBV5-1,CASSNHRNRVLGGAYTF,TGCGCCAGCAGCAACCACCGGAACAGGGTGTTAGGGGGGGCCTACACCTTC
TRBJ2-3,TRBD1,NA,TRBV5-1,CASRLGQGVIDTQYF,TGCGCCAGCAGACTAGGACAGGGGGTGATTGATACGCAGTATTTT
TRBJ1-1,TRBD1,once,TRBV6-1,CASNSRTGITEAFF,TGTGCCAGCAACTCTAGGACAGGGATCACTGAAGCTTTCTTT
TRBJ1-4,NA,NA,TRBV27,CASSMRAGPWEKLFF,TGTGCCAGCAGTATGCGAGCAGGGCCCTGGGAAAAACTGTTTTTT
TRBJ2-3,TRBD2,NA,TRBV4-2,CASSLVTSGYTDTQYF,TGTGCCAGCAGCCTAGTGACTAGCGGATACACAGATACGCAGTATTTT
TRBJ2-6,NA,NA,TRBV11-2,CASSVDYSGANVLTF,TGTGCCAGCAGCGTGGACTACTCTGGGGCCAACGTCCTGACTTTC
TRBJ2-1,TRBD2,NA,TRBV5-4,CASSLAHSGGYNEQFF,TGTGCCAGCAGCTTGGCCCATAGCGGGGGTTACAATGAGCAGTTCTTC
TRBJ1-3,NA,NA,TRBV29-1,CSVSVTSGNTIYF,TGCAGCGTTTCAGTTACCTCTGGAAACACCATATATTTT